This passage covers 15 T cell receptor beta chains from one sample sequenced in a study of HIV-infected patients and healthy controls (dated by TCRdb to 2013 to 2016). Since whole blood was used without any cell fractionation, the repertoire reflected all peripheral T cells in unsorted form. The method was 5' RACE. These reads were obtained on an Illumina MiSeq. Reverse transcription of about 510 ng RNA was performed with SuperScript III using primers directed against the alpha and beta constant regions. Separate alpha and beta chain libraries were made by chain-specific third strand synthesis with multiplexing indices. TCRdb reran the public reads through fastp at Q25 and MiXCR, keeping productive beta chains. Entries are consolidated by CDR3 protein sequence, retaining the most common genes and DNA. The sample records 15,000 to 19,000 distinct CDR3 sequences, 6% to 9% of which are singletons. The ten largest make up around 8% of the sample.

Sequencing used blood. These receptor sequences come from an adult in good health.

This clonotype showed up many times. CDR3: CASSPGQAPHNEQFF. CDR3 coding DNA: TGTGCCAGCAGCCCGGGACAGGCCCCCCACAATGAGCAGTTCTTC. The rearrangement links TRBV7-3 to TRBJ2-1, with 8 bases fitting TRBD1. This CDR3 contains 15 residues. The V and J ends lost 5 bases and 5 bases, in that order; junction bases with no gene match: 8. Germline CDR1 and CDR2: SGHTA and FQGTGA.

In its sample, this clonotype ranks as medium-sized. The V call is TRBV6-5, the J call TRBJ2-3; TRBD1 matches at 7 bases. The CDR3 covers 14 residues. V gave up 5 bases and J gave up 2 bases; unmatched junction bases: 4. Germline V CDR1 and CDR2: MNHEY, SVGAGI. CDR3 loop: CASSPGQYTDTQYF. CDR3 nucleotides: TGTGCCAGCAGTCCGGGACAGTACACAGATACGCAGTATTTT.

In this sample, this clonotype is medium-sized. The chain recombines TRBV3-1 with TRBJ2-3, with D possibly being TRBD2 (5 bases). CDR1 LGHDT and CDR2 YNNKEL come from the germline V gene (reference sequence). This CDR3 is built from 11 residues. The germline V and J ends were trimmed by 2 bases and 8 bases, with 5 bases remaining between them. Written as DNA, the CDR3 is TGTGCCAGCAGCCAACGGGGTACGCAGTATTTT. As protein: CASSQRGTQYF.

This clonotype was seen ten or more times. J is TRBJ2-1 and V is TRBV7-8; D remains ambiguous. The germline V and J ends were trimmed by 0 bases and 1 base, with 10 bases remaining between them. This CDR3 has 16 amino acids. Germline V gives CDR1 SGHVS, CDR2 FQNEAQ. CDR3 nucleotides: TGTGCCAGCAGCTTAGCGTTGGTGGTTTCCTACAATGAGCAGTTCTTC. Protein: CASSLALVVSYNEQFF. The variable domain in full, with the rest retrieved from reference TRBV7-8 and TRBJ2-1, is GAGVSQSPRYKVAKRGQDVALRCDPISGHVSLFWYQQALGQGPEFLTYFQNEAQLDKSGLPSDRFFAERPEGSVSTLKIQRTQQEDSAVYLCASSLALVVSYNEQFFGPGTRLTVL.

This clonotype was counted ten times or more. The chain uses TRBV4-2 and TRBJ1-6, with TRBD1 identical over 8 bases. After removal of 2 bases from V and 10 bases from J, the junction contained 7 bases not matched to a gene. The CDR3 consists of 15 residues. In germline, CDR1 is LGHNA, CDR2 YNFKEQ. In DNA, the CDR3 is TGTGCCAGCAGCCAAACCGGGACAGGAGCCTCACCCCTCCACTTT. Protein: CASSQTGTGASPLHF.

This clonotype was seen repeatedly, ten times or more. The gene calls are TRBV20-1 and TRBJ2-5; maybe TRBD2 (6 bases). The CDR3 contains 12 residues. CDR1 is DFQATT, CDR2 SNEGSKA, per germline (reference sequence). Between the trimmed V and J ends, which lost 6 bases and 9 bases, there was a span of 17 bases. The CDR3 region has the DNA TGCAGTGCCCCTCGTGGGCGGGGTTCCCAGTACTTC. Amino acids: CSAPRGRGSQYF.

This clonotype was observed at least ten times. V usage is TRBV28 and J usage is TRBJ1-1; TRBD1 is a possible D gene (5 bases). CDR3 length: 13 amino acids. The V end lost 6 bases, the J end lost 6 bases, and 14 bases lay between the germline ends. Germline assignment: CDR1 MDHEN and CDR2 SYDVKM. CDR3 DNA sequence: TGTGCCAGCAGAGTTGGGGGAACGGCTGAAGCTTTCTTT. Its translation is CASRVGGTAEAFF.

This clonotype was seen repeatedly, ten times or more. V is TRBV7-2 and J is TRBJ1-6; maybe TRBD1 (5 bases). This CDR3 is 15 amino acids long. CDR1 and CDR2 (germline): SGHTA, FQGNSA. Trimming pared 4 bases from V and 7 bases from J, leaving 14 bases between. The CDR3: CASSSSGTPNSPLHF. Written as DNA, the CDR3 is TGTGCCAGCAGCTCCTCCGGGACCCCCAATTCACCCCTCCACTTT.

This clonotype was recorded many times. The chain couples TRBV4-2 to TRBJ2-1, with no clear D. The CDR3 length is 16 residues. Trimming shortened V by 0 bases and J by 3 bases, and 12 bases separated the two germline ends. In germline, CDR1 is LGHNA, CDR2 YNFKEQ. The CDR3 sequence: CASSQENSLIYNEQFF. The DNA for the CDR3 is TGTGCCAGCAGCCAAGAAAACTCCCTGATCTACAATGAGCAGTTCTTC.

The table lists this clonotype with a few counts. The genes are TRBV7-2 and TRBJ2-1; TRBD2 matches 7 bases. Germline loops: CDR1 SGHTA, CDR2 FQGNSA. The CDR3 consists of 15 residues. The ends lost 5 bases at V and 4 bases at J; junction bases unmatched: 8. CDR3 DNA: TGTGCCAGCAGCCCAGCACTAGCGATGTACAATGAGCAGTTCTTC. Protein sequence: CASSPALAMYNEQFF.

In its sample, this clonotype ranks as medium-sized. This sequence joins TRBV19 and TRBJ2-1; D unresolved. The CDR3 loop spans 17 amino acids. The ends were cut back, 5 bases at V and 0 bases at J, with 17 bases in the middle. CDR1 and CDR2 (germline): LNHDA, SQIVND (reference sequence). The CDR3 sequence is CASSPGVAASSYNEQFF. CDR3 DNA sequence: TGTGCCAGTAGTCCTGGGGTCGCTGCGAGCTCCTACAATGAGCAGTTCTTC.

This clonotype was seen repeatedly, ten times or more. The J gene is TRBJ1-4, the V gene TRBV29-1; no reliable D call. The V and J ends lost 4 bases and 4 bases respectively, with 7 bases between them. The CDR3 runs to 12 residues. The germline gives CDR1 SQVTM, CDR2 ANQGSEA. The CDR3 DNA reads TGCAGCGTTGGCGGGCTTAATGAAAAACTGTTTTTT. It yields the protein CSVGGLNEKLFF.

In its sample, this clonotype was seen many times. The CDR3 DNA follows: TGTGCCAGTAGTATAGGTTTGGATCAGCCCCAGCATTTT. Amino acid sequence: CASSIGLDQPQHF. The chain couples TRBV19 to TRBJ1-5; D ambiguous. The CDR3 has 13 amino acids. Germline CDR1 LNHDA, CDR2 SQIVND (reference sequence). V was cut by 1 base and J by 5 bases, with 6 bases left in between.

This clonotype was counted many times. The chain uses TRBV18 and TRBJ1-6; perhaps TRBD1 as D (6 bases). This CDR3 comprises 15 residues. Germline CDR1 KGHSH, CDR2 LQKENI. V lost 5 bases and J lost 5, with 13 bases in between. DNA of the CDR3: TGTGCCAGCTCATCAGGACAGCGGGATAATTCACCCCTCCACTTT. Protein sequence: CASSSGQRDNSPLHF.

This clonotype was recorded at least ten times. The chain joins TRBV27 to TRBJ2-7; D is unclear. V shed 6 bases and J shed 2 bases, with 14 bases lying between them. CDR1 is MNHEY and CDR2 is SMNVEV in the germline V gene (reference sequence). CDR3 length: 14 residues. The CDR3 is CASSFTGPPYEQYF. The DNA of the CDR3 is TGTGCCAGCAGCTTTACCGGGCCCCCCTACGAGCAGTACTTC.